In this sample, the clone carrying this T cell receptor (beta chain) turned up a few times. The antigen remains undetermined. These data come from a study of type 1 and type 2 diabetes patients. Study details: T cells were magnetically sorted from PBMCs as CD4+ or CD8+ subsets. A total of 15 million to 20 million paired-end reads came from the whole study. Whole-study findings and limits: V and J gene usage correlated at roughly 0.97 between type 2 diabetes and control samples.

Roughly 9 milliliters of peripheral blood were drawn from each donor. Genomic DNA was the PCR template. Amplification of the beta chain CDR3 used 30 forward and 13 reverse multiplex primers. TCRdb re-called the multiplex PCR reads through MiXCR, storing one row per CDR3 protein. The table has around 300,000 distinct CDR3 sequences, roughly 44% seen once; the top ten hold roughly an eighth. The CDR3 loop spans 15 amino acids. V was clipped by 5 bases and J by 4 bases, with 12 bases between them. CDR1 is LNHDA and CDR2 is SQIVND in the germline V gene (reference sequence). Sequences were obtained from peripheral blood mononuclear cells (PBMCs). This chain links TRBV19 with TRBJ2-6; no clear D gene. The sequence was collected from a young man with type 2 diabetes. This chain's CDR3 is CASSPSESGANVLTF. For the CDR3, the DNA is TGTGCCAGTAGTCCCTCAGAGTCCGGGGCCAACGTCCTGACTTTC.